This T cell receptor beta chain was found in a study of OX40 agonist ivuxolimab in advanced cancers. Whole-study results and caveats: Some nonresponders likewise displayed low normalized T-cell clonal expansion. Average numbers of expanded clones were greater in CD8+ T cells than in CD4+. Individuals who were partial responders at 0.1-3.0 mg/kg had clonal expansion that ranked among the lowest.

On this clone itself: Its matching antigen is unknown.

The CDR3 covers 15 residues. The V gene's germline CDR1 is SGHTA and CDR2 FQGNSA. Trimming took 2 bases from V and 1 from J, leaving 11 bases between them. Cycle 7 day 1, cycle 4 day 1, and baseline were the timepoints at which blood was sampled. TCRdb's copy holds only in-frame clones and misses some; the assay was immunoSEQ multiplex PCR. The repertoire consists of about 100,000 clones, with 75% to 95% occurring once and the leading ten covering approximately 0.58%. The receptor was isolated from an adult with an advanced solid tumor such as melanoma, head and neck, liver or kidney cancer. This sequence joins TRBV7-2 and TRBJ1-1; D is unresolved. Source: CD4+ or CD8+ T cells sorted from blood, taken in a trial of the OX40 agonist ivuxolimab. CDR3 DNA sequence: TGTGCCAGCAGCTTACATCCGAGAGGGAACACTGAAGCTTTCTTT. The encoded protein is CASSLHPRGNTEAFF.